In this sample, the clone carrying this T cell receptor beta chain turned up once. These data originate in a study of Ad26.COV2.S vaccination and SARS-CoV-2 variants. In the study overall: Among those in the COV1001 Ad26.COV2.S trial arm was the donor.

The method was immunoSEQ multiplex PCR; TCRdb's version includes in-frame clones alone and lacks a portion of them. Among roughly 330,000 clones listed, roughly nine tenths were seen once. Treatment here: over 15 received Ad26.COV2.S at low or high dose, single or two shots; a few received placebo; per-sample allocation not given. It was on day 63 after the first vaccine or placebo injection that samples were taken. Per germline, CDR1 LNHNV and CDR2 YYDKDF (reference sequence). The trim removed 1 base at V and 5 bases at J, leaving 12 bases unmatched. The CDR3 consists of 18 residues. This clonotype originated in a person between 18 and 60 years old who received the Ad26.COV2.S COVID-19 vaccine or a placebo. This chain joins TRBV15 and TRBJ1-1; 11 bases map to TRBD1. Specimen: peripheral blood, collected in a trial of Ad26.COV2.S vaccine versus placebo. The CDR3, as DNA: TGTGCCACCAGCAGAGCTTTTGGTAGGGACAGGGGGTCTACTGAAGCTTTCTTT. Translation: CATSRAFGRDRGSTEAFF.